Listed below are T cell receptor beta chains from one sample, sequenced in a study of blood T cell repertoires in COVID-19. Measured with immunoSEQ multiplex PCR; TCRdb has only the in-frame clones, and not every one. The sample includes 90,000 to 95,000 clones, around 88% seen only once; the top ten take approximately 8.7%. Sequences were obtained from peripheral blood. The receptors were gathered from a woman between 70 and 85 years old with acute or convalescent COVID-19. The CDR3 runs from the conserved cysteine through the conserved F or W. A D gene is named only where the DNA matches it firmly. Clone sizes are given selectively: once, few, many, or a class where the clone is expanded.

D gene	clone size	V gene	J gene	CDR3 protein	CDR3 DNA
.	.	TRBV20-1	TRBJ1-2	CSASTGLGYGYTF	TGCAGTGCTAGTACAGGGTTGGGCTATGGCTACACCTTC
TRBD2	.	TRBV5-1	TRBJ2-3	CASSLRLAGADTQYF	TGCGCCAGCAGCTTGCGGCTAGCGGGAGCAGATACGCAGTATTTT
.	.	TRBV28	TRBJ2-7	CASSPPGGSYEQYF	TGTGCCAGCAGTCCCCCAGGTGGGTCCTACGAGCAGTACTTC
.	.	TRBV5-1	TRBJ2-1	CASSLGLPNEQFF	TGCGCCAGCAGCTTGGGGCTTCCCAATGAGCAGTTCTTC
.	.	TRBV11-2	TRBJ2-7	CASSLGSPFEQYF	TGTGCCAGCAGCTTGGGCTCCCCATTTGAGCAGTACTTC
.	.	TRBV2	TRBJ2-2	CASSDFVAGDTGELFF	TGTGCCAGCAGTGATTTTGTGGCAGGGGACACCGGGGAGCTGTTTTTT
.	.	TRBV30	TRBJ1-1	CAWSVQRNTEAFF	TGTGCCTGGAGTGTACAGAGAAACACTGAAGCTTTCTTT
.	few	TRBV9	TRBJ1-3	CASSVSGRSSGNTIYF	TGTGCCAGCAGCGTATCAGGCCGAAGCTCTGGAAACACCATATATTTT
.	.	TRBV2	TRBJ1-1	CASSVVENTEAFF	TGTGCCAGCAGTGTCGTAGAGAACACTGAAGCTTTCTTT
TRBD1	.	TRBV30	TRBJ1-1	CAWEGQYTEAFF	TGTGCCTGGGAGGGACAGTACACTGAAGCTTTCTTT
TRBD2	.	TRBV9	TRBJ2-1	CASSVSSGLNEQFF	TGTGCCAGCAGCGTATCTAGCGGACTAAATGAGCAGTTCTTC
.	.	TRBV6-5	TRBJ2-1	CASRARWGEYNEQFF	TGTGCCAGCAGGGCTAGGTGGGGGGAATACAATGAGCAGTTCTTC
TRBD1	.	TRBV29-1	TRBJ2-7	CSVSRTGGAYEQYF	TGCAGCGTTTCTCGGACAGGGGGCGCCTACGAGCAGTACTTC
.	.	TRBV4-2	TRBJ2-2	CASSVKGGGDTGELFF	TGTGCCAGCAGCGTTAAAGGGGGAGGGGACACCGGGGAGCTGTTTTTT
TRBD1	.	TRBV5-4	TRBJ1-2	CASSDQAGGYGYTF	TGTGCCAGCAGCGATCAAGCAGGGGGCTATGGCTACACCTTC
TRBD1	.	TRBV6-5	TRBJ1-5	CASRDRGGSNQPQHF	TGTGCCAGCAGAGACAGGGGGGGAAGCAATCAGCCCCAGCATTTT
.	.	TRBV28	TRBJ2-5	CASSLDRTQETQYF	TGTGCCAGCAGTTTAGACAGAACCCAAGAGACCCAGTACTTC
.	.	TRBV4-2	TRBJ1-6	CASSQVVHSYNSPLHF	TGTGCCAGCAGCCAAGTAGTGCACAGCTATAATTCACCCCTCCACTTT
.	.	TRBV10-1	TRBJ1-1	CASSVRNTGSAEAFF	TGCGCCAGCAGTGTAAGGAACACAGGGTCGGCCGAAGCTTTCTTT
.	.	TRBV18	TRBJ2-1	CASSPSVNSYNEQFF	TGTGCCAGCTCACCTTCCGTTAACTCCTACAATGAGCAGTTCTTC
TRBD1	.	TRBV18	TRBJ2-1	CASSPPRTGGNEQFF	TGTGCCAGCTCACCTCCACGGACAGGGGGCAATGAGCAGTTCTTC
TRBD1	.	TRBV9	TRBJ2-7	CASSAQGAGSYEQYF	TGTGCCAGCAGCGCACAGGGGGCTGGCTCCTACGAGCAGTACTTC
TRBD1	.	TRBV2	TRBJ1-1	CASRTRQGTNTEAFF	TGTGCCAGCAGGACCCGACAGGGGACGAACACTGAAGCTTTCTTT
TRBD1	.	TRBV5-1	TRBJ1-2	CASSLLGTALNYGYTF	TGCGCCAGCAGCCTACTTGGGACAGCTTTAAACTATGGCTACACCTTC
.	.	TRBV5-8	TRBJ2-1	CASSLEQGREQFF	TGTGCCAGCAGCTTGGAGCAGGGCAGAGAGCAGTTCTTC
TRBD2	.	TRBV5-1	TRBJ2-3	CASRRGTSGTDTQYF	TGCGCCAGCAGAAGGGGGACTAGCGGCACAGATACGCAGTATTTT
TRBD2	.	TRBV9	TRBJ2-5	CASSVGTGTSEETQYF	TGTGCCAGCAGCGTAGGCACCGGGACTAGCGAAGAGACCCAGTACTTC
.	.	TRBV2	TRBJ2-3	CASSEARGTDTQYF	TGTGCCAGCAGTGAAGCACGAGGAACAGATACGCAGTATTTT
.	.	TRBV2	TRBJ2-7	CASSERRGPYEQYF	TGTGCCAGCAGTGAACGGCGGGGACCCTACGAGCAGTACTTC
TRBD1	.	TRBV19	TRBJ2-1	CASSNRDSYNEQFF	TGTGCCAGTAGTAACCGGGACAGCTACAATGAGCAGTTCTTC
TRBD1	.	TRBV28	TRBJ2-4	CASSSQDRGGPARNIQYF	TGTGCCAGCAGTTCCCAAGACAGGGGGGGGCCAGCAAGGAACATTCAGTACTTC
TRBD1	once	TRBV27	TRBJ2-7	CASSLGQGAGEQYF	TGTGCCAGCAGTCTCGGACAGGGGGCGGGTGAGCAGTACTTC
TRBD1	.	TRBV18	TRBJ2-1	CASSPPGGHLYNEQFF	TGTGCCAGCTCACCGCCAGGGGGCCACCTCTACAATGAGCAGTTCTTC
.	.	TRBV5-6	TRBJ2-5	CASRVQGGAKETQYF	TGTGCCAGCAGGGTACAGGGGGGGGCTAAGGAGACCCAGTACTTC
TRBD1	.	TRBV5-1	TRBJ2-2	CASSTGQGTNTGELFF	TGCGCCAGCAGCACCGGACAGGGTACGAACACCGGGGAGCTGTTTTTT
TRBD1	once	TRBV29-1	TRBJ1-2	CSVEERTGFGYTF	TGCAGCGTTGAAGAACGGACAGGGTTTGGCTACACCTTC
.	.	TRBV19	TRBJ1-4	CASTPHRGGTNEKLFF	TGTGCCAGTACCCCCCATCGGGGGGGAACTAATGAAAAACTGTTTTTT
.	.	TRBV28	TRBJ1-2	CASIDYGTSYGYTF	TGTGCCAGCATTGACTACGGGACTTCCTATGGCTACACCTTC
.	.	TRBV5-1	TRBJ1-2	CASSLTGEVGYTF	TGCGCCAGCAGCCTGACAGGAGAGGTTGGCTACACCTTC
.	.	TRBV6-5	TRBJ1-2	CASSSLTGLYGYTF	TGTGCCAGCAGTTCGCTAACAGGGCTCTATGGCTACACCTTC
TRBD2	.	TRBV6-5	TRBJ2-3	CASRASGRDTQYF	TGTGCCAGCAGGGCTAGCGGGAGGGATACGCAGTATTTT
.	.	TRBV9	TRBJ1-5	CASISTPGGRQPQHF	TGTGCCAGCATCTCAACTCCCGGAGGCAGGCAGCCCCAGCATTTT
TRBD2	.	TRBV27	TRBJ2-7	CASTLAGAGSEQYF	TGTGCCAGCACTCTAGCGGGAGCTGGTTCCGAGCAGTACTTC
TRBD1	.	TRBV6-1	TRBJ2-7	CASSEWGQGPYEQYF	TGTGCCAGCAGTGAATGGGGACAGGGACCCTACGAGCAGTACTTC
.	medium-sized	TRBV25-1	TRBJ1-2	CASSSAYGYTF	TGTGCCAGCAGTTCCGCGTATGGCTACACCTTC
.	.	TRBV11-1	TRBJ1-2	CASSQRGAYGYTF	TGTGCCAGCAGCCAGCGTGGGGCCTATGGCTACACCTTC
.	once	TRBV19	TRBJ2-2	CASIEQSGTGELFF	TGTGCCAGTATCGAACAGTCAGGCACCGGGGAGCTGTTTTTT
.	.	TRBV28	TRBJ1-1	CASSGTMNTEAFF	TGTGCCAGCAGTGGGACAATGAACACTGAAGCTTTCTTT
.	.	TRBV10-3	TRBJ1-3	CATTTDTYSGNTIYF	TGTGCCACCACGACCGACACGTACTCTGGAAACACCATATATTTT
.	once	TRBV28	TRBJ1-6	CASSLLGSGDESPLHF	TGTGCCAGCAGTTTATTAGGGTCCGGGGATGAATCACCCCTCCACTTT
.	.	TRBV7-2	TRBJ2-5	CASSLAGVETQYF	TGTGCCAGCAGCTTAGCGGGAGTAGAGACCCAGTACTTC
.	once	TRBV27	TRBJ1-1	CASSLASGVRTEAFF	TGTGCCAGCAGTTTAGCGTCAGGGGTGCGCACTGAAGCTTTCTTT
.	once	TRBV9	TRBJ1-5	CASSVSGWGQPQHF	TGTGCCAGCAGCGTATCGGGGTGGGGTCAGCCCCAGCATTTT
.	.	TRBV3-1/TRBV3-2	TRBJ1-4	CASSQEGVNAEKLFF	TGTGCCAGCAGCCAAGAAGGGGTGAACGCTGAAAAACTGTTTTTT
.	.	TRBV20-1	TRBJ1-2	CSATRTNGYTF	TGCAGTGCTACCAGGACTAATGGCTACACCTTC
.	.	TRBV7-7	TRBJ2-3	CASSLGTGLDTQYF	TGTGCTAGCAGCTTAGGAACAGGGTTAGATACGCAGTATTTT
TRBD2	.	TRBV7-9	TRBJ2-1	CASSLGNRLALSYNEQFF	TGTGCCAGCAGCTTAGGGAACAGACTAGCCCTATCCTACAATGAGCAGTTCTTC
.	.	TRBV15	TRBJ2-1	CATSRDNGHLNEQFF	TGTGCCACCAGCAGAGATAACGGACACCTCAATGAGCAGTTCTTC
.	.	TRBV19	TRBJ1-6	CASSTWGAGSLKDSPLHF	TGTGCCAGTAGTACCTGGGGCGCGGGGTCCCTGAAGGATTCACCCCTCCACTTT
TRBD2	.	TRBV9	TRBJ2-3	CASSVENHSGGTSTDTQYF	TGTGCCAGCAGCGTAGAAAACCACAGCGGGGGAACTAGCACAGATACGCAGTATTTT